This T cell receptor (beta chain) was found in a study of a mutant IDH1 vaccine in newly diagnosed glioma (dated by TCRdb to about 2021). Regarding the complete study: Across visits V03 through V10, patients got a total of eight vaccinations, given in weeks 1, 3, 5, 7, 11, 15, 19 and 23. Vaccination started 4-6 weeks after radiotherapy alone, or was given together with temozolomide cycles in the groups whose treatment included chemotherapy. The approximately 29 treated patients were 62.5% male and around 40% female, with a mean age of about 43 years. Before enrollment, patients had received standard therapy of radiotherapy alone, temozolomide alone, or radiochemotherapy with temozolomide; most received the combination. Peripheral blood samples were drawn at six visits, namely V03 (baseline), V05, V07, V10, V12 and V13. For exploratory analyses, roughly 25 treated patients had longitudinal TCRB deep sequencing done wherever samples were available.

Libraries were constructed by the immunoSEQ multiplex PCR assay. Rearranged TCR beta chain sequences were amplified using the hsTCRB Kit according to the manufacturer's protocol. TCRB libraries were sequenced on an Illumina MiSeq. As for the authors' bioinformatics: Demultiplexing, trimming and gene mapping were performed with the kit vendor's proprietary platform. TCRdb obtained this table from immuneACCESS and retained in-frame rearrangements with V and J assigned. These tables miss some clones; where compared with another copy, unresolved V genes account for less than half of the shortfall, and the remainder is unexplained. D and trimming were read from the DNA, whereas the V and J calls and clone size are those reported in that table. In this sample the table shows 110,000 or so clones, 90% of which occur a single time. Jointly, the top ten make up around 0.61% of the sample. Notes on this clone: This clone's antigen is unknown. No base quality information exists; no much larger clone differs at one position.

What the time point label conveys for this sample: week 11, during vaccination. A 20-mer mutant IDH1 peptide at 300 micrograms in Montanide made up each vaccine dose, which was injected subcutaneously together with topical imiquimod. Donors had newly diagnosed WHO grade 3 or 4 IDH1-mutant astrocytomas with loss of nuclear ATRX. The samples were drawn from NOA16, a multicentre, single-arm, open-label phase I trial in Germany that tested a mutant IDH1 peptide vaccine in humans for the first time. The DNeasy Blood and Tissue Kit was used to extract genomic DNA from EDTA blood for TCRB sequencing. Paper-wide results and their limitations: Pseudoprogression appeared unrelated to alterations in the top peripheral T cell clonotypes detected by TCRB sequencing. Availability determined which PBMC samples were chosen for TCRB deep sequencing. The authors stated that sample limitations prevented analyses of patient blood samples from being reproduced. Immune responses induced by the vaccine were seen in over 90% of patients across multiple MHC alleles.

This TCR was recovered from a woman aged 50 to 60 with glioma. The source was PBMCs, collected from a glioma patient whose treatment included an IDH1 peptide vaccine.

The DNA sequence reads TGTGCCAGCATCCGACTAGCGGGAAACACCGGGGAGCTGTTTTTT. Translated, this is CASIRLAGNTGELFF. The rearranged segments are TRBV6-6 and TRBJ2-2, and 11 junctional nucleotides match TRBD2. Germline trimming amounts to 7 bases on V and 2 bases on J, with 3 as the count of junction bases outside the gene matches. The CDR3, cysteine through phenylalanine, is 15 amino acids long. Just CDR3 DNA is preserved here, 45 bases in frame from base 1. CDR1 and CDR2 are drawn from the germline V gene (reference sequence): MNHNY, SVGAGI.